Presented here are 23 T cell receptor beta chains from one specimen sequenced in a study of blood T cell repertoires in COVID-19. Data came from immunoSEQ multiplex PCR; TCRdb stores just in-frame clones and leaves some out. Of over 150,000 clones in the sample, under 95% were seen once. The material sequenced was peripheral blood. Source of these receptors: a man younger than 35 with COVID-19, enrolled during active disease.

The rearrangement joins TRBV21-1 to TRBJ2-4; TRBD1, the D gene given by the table, was not confirmed from the DNA. TRBV21-1 is marked as a pseudogene. There are 19 residues in the CDR3. This chain's CDR3 is CASSKKRPGHQTHVGVQYF. The CDR3 nucleotides read TGTGCCAGCAGCAAAAAACGTCCGGGACACCAAACCCACGTCGGCGTTCAGTACTTC.

This chain links TRBV18 with TRBJ2-1, with 7 bases matching TRBD2. The CDR3 spans 14 residues. Germline CDR1 KGHSH, CDR2 LQKENI. Trimming removed 5 bases from V and 4 bases from J; junction bases left unmatched: 5. The CDR3 protein is CASSWSSGYNEQFF. CDR3 coding DNA: TGTGCCAGCTCATGGAGTAGCGGGTACAATGAGCAGTTCTTC.

The rearrangement uses TRBV6-2 or TRBV6-3 and TRBJ2-3, with no clear D. The V end lost 5 bases, the J end lost 1 base, and 7 bases lay between the germline ends. The germline CDR1 and CDR2 sequences are MNHEY and SVGEGT. CDR3 size: 13 residues. In nucleotides, the CDR3 is TGTGCCAGCAGTGAGGAAGGCACAGATACGCAGTATTTT. Encoded protein: CASSEEGTDTQYF.

This chain joins TRBV10-3 and TRBJ2-1; TRBD2 aligns across 7 bases. V lost 8 bases and J lost 0; bases outside the gene matches: 16. Germline loops: CDR1 ENHRY, CDR2 SYGVKD. This CDR3 region has 18 residues. CDR3 sequence: CAIPGFRGRNSSYNEQFF. DNA of the CDR3: TGTGCCATCCCGGGATTCCGCGGGAGAAACAGCTCCTACAATGAGCAGTTCTTC.

This chain links TRBV6-1 with TRBJ1-2, with D hard to call. With 1 base removed from V and 4 bases from J, the gap between germline ends came to 10 bases. Germline V CDR1 and CDR2: MNHNS, SASEGT. This CDR3 comprises 14 residues. The CDR3 DNA reads as TGTGCCAGCAGTGAAGACCCGGGGAGCTATGGCTACACCTTC. Its translation is CASSEDPGSYGYTF.

The chain joins TRBV28 to TRBJ2-1; D not certain. The ends were cut back, 5 bases at V and 0 bases at J, with 17 bases in the middle. CDR1 MDHEN and CDR2 SYDVKM come from the germline V gene. The CDR3 totals 17 residues. The CDR3 here is CASSPLAWRPSYNEQFF. The CDR3 region has the DNA TGTGCCAGCAGTCCCCTCGCCTGGCGGCCCTCCTACAATGAGCAGTTCTTC.

V and J are TRBV24-1 and TRBJ2-2, with 9 positions matching TRBD1. The V gene's germline CDR1 is KGHDR and CDR2 SFDVKD. V lost 5 bases and J lost 0; bases outside the gene matches: 15. The CDR3 covers 20 residues. The CDR3, as DNA: TGTGCCACCAGTGGCGATTCCAGGACAGGGGTTAACTCGAACACCGGGGAGCTGTTTTTT. Amino acids: CATSGDSRTGVNSNTGELFF.

This chain links TRBV27 with TRBJ1-5; TRBD1 matches at 7 bases. J gave up 5 bases and V 6 bases, and 4 bases lay outside the gene matches. The CDR3 runs to 13 residues. Germline loops: CDR1 MNHEY, CDR2 SMNVEV (reference sequence). The DNA for the CDR3 is TGTGCCAGCAGGGACAGGAGTGATCAGCCCCAGCATTTT. This encodes CASRDRSDQPQHF.

The chain combines TRBV3-1 (or the pseudogene TRBV3-2) with TRBJ2-1, with TRBD2 matching 10 bases. Trimming at V came to 0 bases and at J to 3 bases, leaving 8 bases not matched to a gene. The CDR3 extends over 18 amino acids. The germline gives CDR1 LGHDT, CDR2 YNNKEL (reference sequence). CDR3 DNA sequence: TGTGCCAGCAGCCAAGATATGGGGAAGCGGGGGGGCTACAATGAGCAGTTCTTC. It translates to CASSQDMGKRGGYNEQFF.

This clone was recorded once. The chain links TRBV29-1 to TRBJ1-4; the match to TRBD1 covers 7 bases. After removal of 7 bases from V and 5 bases from J, the junction contained 7 bases not matched to a gene. CDR1 and CDR2 from the germline V gene are SQVTM and ANQGSEA. The CDR3 consists of 13 residues. CDR3 loop: CSARQGLNEKLFF. In DNA form, the CDR3 reads TGCAGCGCCCGACAGGGATTGAATGAAAAACTGTTTTTT.

CDR3 residues: CATSDSGGDRVDEQFF. CDR3 coding DNA: TGTGCCACCAGTGATTCCGGAGGGGACAGGGTGGATGAGCAGTTCTTC. This chain links TRBV24-1 with TRBJ2-1; 9 nucleotides match TRBD1. V lost 2 bases, J lost 8 bases, and 9 bases stayed unmatched. Germline V CDR1 and CDR2: KGHDR, SFDVKD. This CDR3 spans 16 amino acids.

The chain recombines TRBV11-3 with TRBJ2-2; D remains ambiguous. CDR1 and CDR2 (germline): SGHNT, YENEEA. V lost 1 base and J 4 bases, leaving 7 bases between the germline ends. CDR3 length: 14 amino acids. The CDR3 loop is CASSLGAATGELFF. As DNA, the CDR3 is TGTGCCAGCAGCTTAGGGGCCGCCACCGGGGAGCTGTTTTTT.

This sequence joins TRBV29-1 and TRBJ2-7; 14 bases line up with TRBD2. Germline values: CDR1 SQVTM, CDR2 ANQGSEA. V gave up 5 bases and J gave up 5 bases; unmatched junction bases: 2. CDR3 length: 13 residues. CDR3 bases: TGCAGCGTTCGGACTAGCGGGAGGAACGAGCAGTACTTC. This codes for CSVRTSGRNEQYF.

This clone was seen only a few times. The rearrangement links TRBV28 to TRBJ2-2; the match to TRBD1 covers 11 bases. CDR1 and CDR2 (germline): MDHEN, SYDVKM. The CDR3 runs to 14 residues. J lost 6 bases, V lost 7 bases, and 4 bases had no gene match. CDR3 sequence (DNA): TGTGCCAGCACGGGGACAGGGGGGCCCGGGGAGCTGTTTTTT. Amino acids: CASTGTGGPGELFF.

V and J are TRBV27 and TRBJ2-7; D uncertain. This CDR3 is built from 15 residues. Germline loops: CDR1 MNHEY, CDR2 SMNVEV (reference sequence). With 5 bases removed from V and 0 bases from J, the gap between germline ends came to 14 bases. This chain's CDR3 is CASSMFPLSSYEQYF. Here the CDR3 DNA reads TGTGCCAGCAGTATGTTTCCGCTGAGCTCCTACGAGCAGTACTTC.

The V gene is TRBV6-5, the J gene TRBJ1-1, with TRBD1 matching over 7 bases. Germline CDR1 MNHEY, CDR2 SVGAGI. After removal of 6 bases from V and 1 base from J, the junction contained 8 bases not matched to a gene. This CDR3 contains 15 residues. Here the CDR3 reads CASSFTDRANTEAFF. The CDR3 nucleotides are TGTGCCAGCAGCTTCACCGACAGGGCGAACACTGAAGCTTTCTTT.

V and J are TRBV4-3 and TRBJ2-1; D is unresolved. V lost 1 base and J lost 1, with 11 bases in between. This CDR3 is built from 16 residues. Germline V lookup: CDR1 LGHNA, CDR2 YSLEER. The CDR3 DNA sequence: TGCGCCAGCAGCCAAGGAGACGCAGGTTCCTACAATGAGCAGTTCTTC. This codes for CASSQGDAGSYNEQFF.

This chain uses TRBV7-9 with TRBJ2-7, with D tentatively TRBD2 (6 bases). The CDR3 is 18 amino acids. Germline V lookup: CDR1 SEHNR, CDR2 FQNEAQ (reference sequence). The V gene lost 3 bases and the J gene lost 0 bases, with 21 bases spanning the gap. The CDR3 loop reads CASSLTGTPGTASYEQYF. In nucleotides, the CDR3 is TGTGCCAGCAGCTTGACCGGGACTCCGGGGACGGCCTCCTACGAGCAGTACTTC.

The chain is built from TRBV28 and TRBJ2-7; D may be TRBD2 (5 bases). The germline V gene encodes CDR1 MDHEN and CDR2 SYDVKM. V lost 4 bases, J lost 0 bases, and 10 bases lay in between. The CDR3 runs to 14 residues. CDR3 sequence: CASSSTGGSYEQYF. DNA of the CDR3: TGTGCCAGCAGTTCGACTGGAGGCTCCTACGAGCAGTACTTC.

This sequence joins TRBV19 and TRBJ2-1; D might be TRBD2 (7 bases). Germline V CDR1 and CDR2: LNHDA, SQIVND (reference sequence). V shed 7 bases and J shed 0 bases, with 34 bases lying between them. The CDR3 has 22 amino acids. The CDR3 DNA is TGTGCCAGTACCGCGGTGGGGGGCGCGAGGGGAGGGCCGACTAGCTCCTACAATGAGCAGTTCTTC. Translation: CASTAVGGARGGPTSSYNEQFF.

The gene calls are TRBV5-1 and TRBJ2-7; a possible D gene is TRBD1 (6 bases). Germline CDR1 reads SGHRS; CDR2 reads YFSETQ. There are 21 residues in the CDR3. V dropped 4 bases and J dropped 0 bases, with 32 bases sitting between them. The CDR3: CASSPSGAGATVGHGSYEQYF. CDR3 in DNA: TGCGCCAGCAGCCCTAGTGGCGCAGGGGCCACCGTCGGACATGGCTCCTACGAGCAGTACTTC.

This clone was seen a single time. V and J are TRBV29-1 and TRBJ1-1, with D perhaps matching TRBD1 (6 bases). The CDR3 is made up of 13 amino acids. V was shortened by 7 bases and J by 1 base, with 13 bases between the two germline ends. CDR1 SQVTM and CDR2 ANQGSEA come from the germline V gene. Here the CDR3 DNA reads TGCAGCGGCCGACAGGCGACGAACACTGAAGCTTTCTTT. It specifies CSGRQATNTEAFF.

The chain couples TRBV28 to TRBJ1-1; D is undetermined. CDR3 length: 15 residues. The germline gives CDR1 MDHEN, CDR2 SYDVKM. Trimming cost V 7 bases and J 0 bases, with 15 bases left between them. The CDR3 protein is CASTPTRSLNTEAFF. DNA of the CDR3: TGTGCCAGCACCCCCACCCGGAGTCTGAACACTGAAGCTTTCTTT.